This T cell receptor (beta chain) is drawn from a study of shared clonotypes between healthy human individuals. About the research overall: Every donor yielded three CD4 naive, three CD4 memory, two CD8 naive and one CD8 memory plate. Study-wide points: A small donor pool kept down the genetic and exposure-history diversity that was represented.

V dropped 4 bases and J dropped 5 bases, with 11 bases sitting between them. CDR3 size: 13 residues. CDR1 LNHDA and CDR2 SQIVND come from the germline V gene (reference sequence). Generated by immunoSEQ multiplex PCR, the TCRdb table keeps only in-frame clones and is missing some. The table lists roughly 2.2 million clones, roughly 90% of them singletons. A note on this clone: What it recognizes is unknown.

The source is a young man in good health. Some clones in this sample may be carry-over from other donors' samples. The genes are TRBV19 and TRBJ1-1; a possible D gene is TRBD1 (6 bases). Source material: naive CD4+ T cells from PBMCs. Subset noted: CD45RA+ positively selected. CDR3 loop: CASSRTDRTEAFF. CDR3 in DNA: TGTGCCAGTAGTAGGACAGACAGGACTGAAGCTTTCTTT.